This passage covers 17 T cell receptor beta chains from one sample sequenced in a study of T cells after yellow fever vaccination. MiXCR, applied by TCRdb to the 5' RACE reads, yields one record per CDR3 protein. The sample shows some 73,000 distinct CDR3 sequences, around 7% of them seen only once. The sample was CD8+ T cells sorted from PBMCs, taken on the day of the yellow fever booster vaccination. These TCRs come from a man younger than 45 who received the YFV17D yellow fever vaccine.

V usage is TRBV12-3 or TRBV12-4 and J usage is TRBJ2-5; D perhaps matches TRBD2 (5 bases). Trimming shortened V by 6 bases and J by 2 bases, and 10 bases separated the two germline ends. CDR3 length: 13 amino acids. CDR3 sequence reads: CASRRAPQETQYF. Written as DNA, the CDR3 is TGTGCCAGCAGGAGGGCCCCACAAGAGACCCAGTACTTC.

The count of this clonotype is one. V and J are TRBV6-5 and TRBJ2-7, with 8 bases lining up with TRBD1. CDR3 length equals 14 residues. The germline gives CDR1 MNHEY, CDR2 SVGAGI. Trimming removed 2 bases from V and 4 bases from J; junction bases left unmatched: 4. The CDR3 is CASSYAGTGYEQYF. For the CDR3, the DNA is TGTGCCAGCAGTTACGCCGGGACAGGTTACGAGCAGTACTTC.

This clonotype has a handful of counts. The chain has TRBV9 and TRBJ2-2, with 7 positions matching TRBD2. Germline-derived CDR1 and CDR2 are SGDLS and YYNGEE. V gave up 2 bases and J gave up 4 bases; unmatched junction bases: 5. The CDR3 is made up of 15 amino acids. The CDR3 loop reads CASSVALAATGELFF. The CDR3 bases are TGTGCCAGCAGCGTCGCCCTAGCGGCCACCGGGGAGCTGTTTTTT. The entire variable domain, with the rest obtained from reference TRBV9 and TRBJ2-2, is as follows: DSGVTQTPKHLITATGQRVTLRCSPRSGDLSVYWYQQSLDQGLQFLIQYYNGEERAKGNILERFSAQQFPDLHSELNLSSLELGDSALYFCASSVALAATGELFFGEGSRLTVL.

The V and J genes are TRBV10-1 and TRBJ2-7, with D hard to call. CDR3 length equals 13 residues. The germline V gene has CDR1 WNHNN and CDR2 SYGVQD (reference sequence). V dropped 2 bases and J dropped 1 base, with 6 bases sitting between them. CDR3 region: CASSEADSYEQYF. CDR3 DNA: TGCGCCAGCAGTGAGGCCGATTCCTACGAGCAGTACTTC.

The gene calls are TRBV5-4 and TRBJ2-7, with D perhaps matching TRBD2 (6 bases). V shed 1 base and J shed 1 base, with 12 bases lying between them. Per the germline V gene, CDR1 is SGHNT and CDR2 is YYREEE (reference sequence). The CDR3 is 15 amino acids. CDR3 region: CASSLSLSGSYEQYF. DNA for the CDR3: TGTGCCAGCAGCTTGTCTCTTAGCGGTTCCTACGAGCAGTACTTC.

The rearrangement links TRBV5-7 to TRBJ2-1; D might be TRBD2 (6 bases). TRBV5-7 is an ORF for which the function is uncertain. The CDR3 runs to 13 residues. Trimming took 4 bases from V and 4 from J, leaving 9 bases between them. CDR3 sequence (DNA): TGTGCCAGCAGCGTGGGACTTTACAATGAGCAGTTCTTC. It translates to CASSVGLYNEQFF.

The J gene is TRBJ2-1, the V gene TRBV10-3; D might be TRBD2 (5 bases). Germline CDR1 ENHRY, CDR2 SYGVKD. Trimming left V 11 bases short and J 3 bases short, with 14 bases between. The CDR3 runs to 13 residues. The CDR3 DNA is TGTGCCGTTGGGCCCGCGGGCTACAATGAGCAGTTCTTC. The encoded protein is CAVGPAGYNEQFF.

This clonotype was recorded a few times. The chain uses TRBV20-1 and TRBJ2-3, with D possibly TRBD2 on 6 matching bases. The ends were cut back, 3 bases at V and 0 bases at J, with 10 bases in the middle. Germline CDR1 DFQATT, CDR2 SNEGSKA (reference sequence). The CDR3 contains 14 residues. The chain's CDR3 is CSASYGTSTDTQYF. In DNA form, the CDR3 reads TGCAGTGCTAGTTACGGGACTAGCACAGATACGCAGTATTTT.

This clonotype has ten or more counts. This chain joins TRBV12-3 or TRBV12-4 and TRBJ2-5; either TRBD1 or TRBD2 may fit D (5 bases each). The CDR3 has 13 amino acids. V was cut by 5 bases and J by 7 bases, with 14 bases left in between. CDR3 nucleotide sequence: TGTGCCAGCAGTCCGGGACCCGCGGGGACCCAGTACTTC. Protein sequence: CASSPGPAGTQYF.

This clonotype was seen repeatedly, ten times or more. The genes are TRBV25-1 and TRBJ2-1; 11 bases are a match to TRBD2. CDR3 length: 15 amino acids. Trimming at V came to 4 bases and at J to 1 base, leaving 0 bases not matched to a gene. Germline V CDR1 and CDR2: MGHDK, SYGVNS. CDR3 in DNA: TGTGCCAGCAGTGTAGCGGGAGGGTCCTACAATGAGCAGTTCTTC. It translates to CASSVAGGSYNEQFF.

The sample holds a few counts of this clonotype. The chain combines TRBV29-1 with TRBJ2-1, with TRBD2 as a possible D gene (6 bases). CDR3 length: 15 residues. Germline CDR1 reads SQVTM; CDR2 reads ANQGSEA. Trimming stripped 2 bases from V and 5 bases from J, with 16 bases between. CDR3 sequence reads: CSVESSGWANNEQFF. CDR3 sequence (DNA): TGCAGCGTTGAAAGTAGCGGATGGGCAAACAATGAGCAGTTCTTC.

This clonotype was counted many times. The chain combines TRBV7-2 with TRBJ2-2; maybe TRBD2 (6 bases). CDR1 and CDR2 from the germline V gene are SGHTA and FQGNSA. The length of the CDR3 is 17 residues. V was shortened by 1 base and J by 7 bases, with 19 bases between the two germline ends. CDR3 nucleotide sequence: TGTGCCAGCAGCTTAGGGTCCCTCGGAGGGCCTAGCGGGGAGCTGTTTTTT. It encodes CASSLGSLGGPSGELFF.

V usage is TRBV6-5 and J usage is TRBJ2-6; D unresolved. Germline CDR1 reads MNHEY; CDR2 reads SVGAGI. CDR3 size: 16 residues. V was cut by 0 bases and J by 0 bases, with 6 bases left in between. The CDR3 DNA is TGTGCCAGCAGTTACTCGCAAGGCTCTGGGGCCAACGTCCTGACTTTC. It specifies CASSYSQGSGANVLTF.

The CDR3: CASSQEGSDTQYF. For the CDR3, the DNA is TGCGCCAGCAGCCAAGAGGGCTCAGATACGCAGTATTTT. The chain is built from TRBV4-3 and TRBJ2-3; no clear D. In germline, CDR1 is LGHNA, CDR2 YSLEER. This CDR3 has 13 amino acids. V lost 0 bases to trimming and J lost 4 bases, with 5 bases between them.

This clonotype was recorded a few times. The rearrangement uses TRBV2 and TRBJ1-4; a possible D gene is TRBD1 (6 bases). Germline-derived CDR1 and CDR2 are SNHLY and FYNNEI. V lost 4 bases and J 7 bases, leaving 19 bases between the germline ends. This CDR3 has 16 amino acids. The CDR3 protein is CASSGGQGDVAEKLFF. The CDR3 DNA is TGTGCCAGCAGTGGGGGGCAGGGTGACGTAGCTGAAAAACTGTTTTTT.

The sample holds many counts of this clonotype. The chain employs TRBV3-1 and TRBJ2-7; no clear D. This CDR3 is 13 amino acids long. The germline V and J ends were trimmed by 1 base and 1 base, with 5 bases remaining between them. Germline-derived CDR1 and CDR2 are LGHDT and YNNKEL (reference sequence). The chain's CDR3 is CASSQGQSYEQYF. DNA of the CDR3: TGTGCCAGCAGCCAAGGGCAGTCCTACGAGCAGTACTTC.

The chain links TRBV7-3 to TRBJ2-1; TRBD2 agrees at 7 bases. With 1 base clipped from V and 4 bases from J, the junction kept 4 bases outside the gene matches. The CDR3 runs to 15 residues. CDR1 and CDR2 (germline): SGHTA, FQGTGA. The CDR3 protein is CASSLIGTTYNEQFF. DNA for the CDR3: TGTGCCAGCAGCTTAATAGGGACTACATACAATGAGCAGTTCTTC.